One sample yielded the 29 T cell receptor beta chains listed below, sequenced in a study of blood T cell repertoires in COVID-19. The assay was immunoSEQ multiplex PCR, and TCRdb's table has in-frame clones only and misses some. The sample has 90,000 to 150,000 clones, about 79% seen once. The specimen was peripheral blood. The receptors were sampled from a woman older than 75 with acute or convalescent COVID-19.

This clone occurred once. DNA of the CDR3: TGTGCCAGCAGCTTAAGTCAGGGGGCCCCTAACTATGGCTACACCTTC. This gives the protein CASSLSQGAPNYGYTF. This sequence joins TRBV7-8 and TRBJ1-2; 8 nucleotides line up with TRBD1. Germline lookup yields CDR1 SGHVS and CDR2 FQNEAQ. J lost 0 bases, V lost 2 bases, and 5 bases had no gene match. CDR3 length: 16 residues.

The V gene is TRBV28, the J gene TRBJ2-7; TRBD1 aligns across 9 bases. The CDR3 runs 14 residues. The junction had 4 bases not matched to a gene; V was cut back by 6 bases and J by 1 base. Germline-derived CDR1 and CDR2 are MDHEN and SYDVKM. In nucleotides, the CDR3 is TGTGCCAGCAGGGGACAGGGTGATTCCTACGAGCAGTACTTC. Its translation: CASRGQGDSYEQYF.

J is TRBJ2-6 and V is TRBV7-8; TRBD1 aligns across 8 bases. V was pared by 1 base and J by 3 bases, with 8 bases of the junction left unmatched. Germline V gives CDR1 SGHVS, CDR2 FQNEAQ. The CDR3 covers 18 residues. DNA of the CDR3: TGTGCCAGCAGCTTAGGAGGGACAGGTTTATATGGGGCCAACGTCCTGACTTTC. It codes for CASSLGGTGLYGANVLTF.

The gene calls are TRBV19 and TRBJ2-1; 13 bases agree with TRBD2. V lost 5 bases to trimming and J lost 8 bases; unmatched junction nucleotides: 6. Germline lookup yields CDR1 LNHDA and CDR2 SQIVND (reference sequence). This CDR3 has 15 residues. The CDR3 is CASSPRTSGSYEQFF. Here the CDR3 DNA reads TGTGCCAGTAGTCCACGGACTAGCGGGAGCTATGAGCAGTTCTTC.

This clone was found many times. CDR3 protein: CASSSGLEETQYF. In nucleotides, the CDR3 is TGTGCCAGCAGCTCCGGACTAGAAGAGACCCAGTACTTC. The V and J genes are TRBV7-3 and TRBJ2-5; 7 nucleotides match TRBD2. The CDR3 sequence is 13 residues long. Germline assignment: CDR1 SGHTA and CDR2 FQGTGA. Trimming removed 4 bases from V and 3 bases from J; junction bases left unmatched: 2.

V is TRBV3-1 (or the pseudogene TRBV3-2) and J is TRBJ1-3; tentative D call: TRBD1 (5 bases). Germline CDR1 and CDR2: LGHDT and YNNKEL (reference sequence). With 2 bases removed from V and 1 base from J, the gap between germline ends came to 9 bases. This CDR3 region has 15 residues. For the CDR3, the DNA is TGTGCCAGCAGCCAAACCGCAGGGTCTGGAAACACCATATATTTT. Protein product: CASSQTAGSGNTIYF.

The rearrangement joins TRBV29-1 to TRBJ2-2, with D unclear. Looked up from germline, CDR1 is SQVTM and CDR2 is ANQGSEA. The CDR3 loop spans 14 amino acids. V was cut by 4 bases and J by 1 base, with 10 bases left in between. The CDR3 nucleotides are TGCAGCGTTGTCCTATCACTGAACACCGGGGAGCTGTTTTTT. It yields the protein CSVVLSLNTGELFF.

This clone was detected once. This chain links TRBV7-2 with TRBJ2-7; D might be TRBD1 (5 bases). Germline assignment: CDR1 SGHTA and CDR2 FQGNSA. V was pared by 2 bases and J by 3 bases, with 8 bases between. The CDR3 covers 13 residues. The CDR3 DNA sequence: TGTGCCAGCAGCTTACAGGGTGGCTACGAGCAGTACTTC. Translating gives CASSLQGGYEQYF.

The sample holds one count of this clone. V and J are TRBV7-2 and TRBJ1-4, with no clear D. The germline CDR1 and CDR2 sequences are SGHTA and FQGNSA. V was cut by 2 bases and J by 6 bases, with 13 bases left in between. This CDR3 is built from 15 residues. The CDR3 is CASSLHRQVDEKLFF. In DNA, the CDR3 is TGTGCCAGCAGCTTACACCGACAAGTGGATGAAAAACTGTTTTTT.

The chain has TRBV24-1 and TRBJ1-1; TRBD1 agrees at 9 bases. CDR1 is KGHDR, CDR2 SFDVKD, per germline. The junction had 6 bases not matched to a gene; V was cut back by 3 bases and J by 5 bases. The CDR3 runs to 15 residues. CDR3 nucleotides: TGTGCCACCAGTGATACTCGGACAGGGGAGACTGAAGCTTTCTTT. Protein sequence: CATSDTRTGETEAFF.

The chain carries TRBV28 and TRBJ1-5; 10 bases map to TRBD1. This CDR3 is built from 17 residues. Germline loops: CDR1 MDHEN, CDR2 SYDVKM. J was trimmed by 2 bases and V by 1 base; bases with no gene match: 5. CDR3 coding DNA: TGTGCCAGCAGTTTATACCGGGACAGGGGAGGCAATCAGCCCCAGCATTTT. Translating it yields CASSLYRDRGGNQPQHF.

J is TRBJ1-6 and V is TRBV19, with a possible D match to TRBD1 (6 bases). The CDR3 runs to 14 residues. Looked up from germline, CDR1 is LNHDA and CDR2 is SQIVND (reference sequence). V was trimmed by 6 bases and J by 5 bases, leaving 11 bases between them. Here the CDR3 DNA reads TGTGCCAGTAGCCGTCGGACAGATAATTCACCCCTCCACTTT. This gives the protein CASSRRTDNSPLHF.

J is TRBJ1-2 and V is TRBV2; TRBD1 might be the D (5 bases). The V gene's germline CDR1 is SNHLY and CDR2 FYNNEI. The CDR3 is 13 amino acids. The V and J ends lost 2 bases and 4 bases respectively, with 8 bases between them. The CDR3 DNA is TGTGCCAGCAGTGAAACCAGGGTCTATGGCTACACCTTC. Translation: CASSETRVYGYTF.

The chain links TRBV10-3 to TRBJ1-1, with D possibly being TRBD1 (6 bases). The V gene lost 4 bases and the J gene lost 0 bases, with 9 bases spanning the gap. Germline-derived CDR1 and CDR2 are ENHRY and SYGVKD. The CDR3 covers 14 residues. The CDR3 spells CAISVGQLNTEAFF. For the CDR3, the DNA is TGTGCCATCAGTGTCGGACAGTTGAACACTGAAGCTTTCTTT.

The chain is built from TRBV11-2 and TRBJ2-5; D is uncertain. This CDR3 region has 14 residues. Germline CDR1 reads SGHAT; CDR2 reads FQNNGV. Trimming left V 5 bases short and J 1 base short, with 11 bases between. The CDR3 DNA sequence: TGTGCCAGCAGCCTTTCCGGGTCCCAAGAGACCCAGTACTTC. Residues: CASSLSGSQETQYF. Supplemented by reference TRBV11-2 and TRBJ2-5, the full variable domain reads EAGVAQSPRYKIIEKRQSVAFWCNPISGHATLYWYQQILGQGPKLLIQFQNNGVVDDSQLPKDRFSAERLKGVDSTLKIQPAKLEDSAVYLCASSLSGSQETQYFGPGTRLLVL.

The genes are TRBV6-2 or TRBV6-3 and TRBJ1-1; weak D call: TRBD1 (5 bases). V lost 3 bases to trimming and J lost 3 bases, with 17 bases between them. The CDR3 has 16 residues. CDR1 is MNHEY and CDR2 is SVGEGT in the germline V gene. The chain's CDR3 is CASSYGQGVWDTEAFF. The CDR3 DNA follows: TGTGCCAGCAGTTATGGGCAGGGCGTTTGGGACACTGAAGCTTTCTTT.

The genes are TRBV5-4 and TRBJ1-1, with TRBD1 as a possible D gene (5 bases). This CDR3 is built from 15 residues. The germline gives CDR1 SGHNT, CDR2 YYREEE (reference sequence). V lost 0 bases and J 4 bases, leaving 13 bases between the germline ends. CDR3 sequence (DNA): TGTGCCAGCAGCTTGGCGGGGGGGTATAGCACTGAAGCTTTCTTT. Translation gives CASSLAGGYSTEAFF.

The rearrangement uses TRBV11-3 and TRBJ1-4; weak D call: TRBD1 (6 bases). This CDR3 spans 19 amino acids. Germline V gene lookup returns CDR1 SGHNT and CDR2 YENEEA. V gave up 3 bases and J gave up 2 bases, with 22 bases separating them. CDR3 sequence: CASSFIKGGLRTTNEKLFF. In DNA, the CDR3 is TGTGCCAGCAGCTTTATCAAGGGGGGGCTGAGGACGACTAATGAAAAACTGTTTTTT.

This sequence joins TRBV5-6 and TRBJ1-2, with 8 bases matching TRBD1. Germline CDR1 reads SGHDT; CDR2 reads YYEEEE. Trimming cost V 0 bases and J 7 bases; bases outside gene matches: 5. The CDR3 contains 14 residues. In nucleotides, the CDR3 is TGTGCCAGCAGCTTGGGGGACAGGATCTCTGGCTACACCTTC. It encodes CASSLGDRISGYTF.

This clone occurred once. The rearrangement joins TRBV3-1 (or the pseudogene TRBV3-2) to TRBJ1-2, with TRBD1 matching over 9 bases. Per germline, CDR1 LGHDT and CDR2 YNNKEL (reference sequence). The junction had 7 bases not matched to a gene; V was cut back by 1 base and J by 4 bases. There are 16 residues in the CDR3. The DNA for the CDR3 is TGTGCCAGCAGCCAAGGGGGACAGGGTGAGGGCTATGGCTACACCTTC. This encodes CASSQGGQGEGYGYTF.

The V call is TRBV7-2, the J call TRBJ1-4, with D maybe TRBD1 (5 bases). The CDR3 length is 14 residues. The V and J ends lost 5 bases and 3 bases respectively, with 10 bases between them. Germline CDR1 reads SGHTA; CDR2 reads FQGNSA. The CDR3, as DNA: TGTGCCAGCAGCCCAGGGTTGGCTAATGAAAAACTGTTTTTT. This sequence encodes CASSPGLANEKLFF. The entire variable domain, with the rest obtained from reference TRBV7-2 and TRBJ1-4, is as follows: GAGVSQSPSNKVTEKGKDVELRCDPISGHTALYWYRQSLGQGLEFLIYFQGNSAPDKSGLPSDRFSAERTGGSVSTLTIQRTQQEDSAVYLCASSPGLANEKLFFGSGTQLSVL.

This sequence joins TRBV15 and TRBJ1-5; 7 bases map to TRBD1. The V segment lost 2 bases and the J segment 5 bases; nucleotides outside the gene matches: 9. Germline-derived CDR1 and CDR2 are LNHNV and YYDKDF (reference sequence). This CDR3 region has 16 residues. The DNA for the CDR3 is TGTGCCACCAGCAGACCGGGCCGGGACAGACATCAGCCCCAGCATTTT. Translation: CATSRPGRDRHQPQHF.

This sequence joins TRBV5-5 and TRBJ2-3; maybe TRBD2 (6 bases). CDR1 is SGHKS, CDR2 YYEKEE, per germline (reference sequence). V was clipped by 0 bases and J by 0 bases, with 11 bases between them. The CDR3 is 16 amino acids. The CDR3 spells CASSLGLAASTDTQYF. The CDR3 DNA follows: TGTGCCAGCAGCTTGGGATTAGCGGCCAGCACAGATACGCAGTATTTT.

This chain uses TRBV18 with TRBJ1-4; D perhaps matches TRBD1 (6 bases). The V end lost 3 bases, the J end lost 5 bases, and 10 bases lay between the germline ends. This CDR3 contains 14 residues. Germline values: CDR1 KGHSH, CDR2 LQKENI. The CDR3 sequence: CASSPQGFNEKLFF. In DNA form, the CDR3 reads TGTGCCAGCTCACCTCAGGGGTTCAATGAAAAACTGTTTTTT.

The chain is built from TRBV28 and TRBJ1-2, with 9 bases that match TRBD1. The CDR3 has 16 residues. Germline CDR1 reads MDHEN; CDR2 reads SYDVKM. With V trimmed by 5 bases and J by 3 bases, 10 bases remained unmatched. The CDR3 here is CASSPVGQGYHYGYTF. Here the CDR3 DNA reads TGTGCCAGCAGTCCCGTGGGACAGGGCTATCACTATGGCTACACCTTC.

V usage is TRBV19 and J usage is TRBJ2-7, with 11 positions matching TRBD1. The germline CDR1 and CDR2 sequences are LNHDA and SQIVND (reference sequence). Trimming removed 7 bases from V and 6 bases from J; junction bases left unmatched: 8. The CDR3 runs 14 residues. CDR3 sequence (DNA): TGTGCCAGTAATCCTTCCGGGACAGGGGGCGAGCAGTACTTC. As protein: CASNPSGTGGEQYF.

The chain has TRBV19 and TRBJ2-1; TRBD1 agrees at 9 bases. There are 14 residues in the CDR3. The V and J ends lost 2 bases and 7 bases, in that order; junction bases with no gene match: 3. Germline V gene lookup returns CDR1 LNHDA and CDR2 SQIVND (reference sequence). CDR3 loop: CASSIMGQGNEQFF. The CDR3 DNA reads TGTGCCAGTAGTATAATGGGACAGGGAAATGAGCAGTTCTTC.

There are a few counts of this clone. The rearrangement joins TRBV11-2 to TRBJ2-7; perhaps TRBD2 as D (6 bases). Germline CDR1 is SGHAT and CDR2 is FQNNGV. CDR3 length: 15 amino acids. V lost 0 bases and J 0 bases, leaving 9 bases between the germline ends. The CDR3 spells CASSLEVTSSYEQYF. The CDR3 nucleotides are TGTGCCAGCAGCTTAGAGGTGACTAGCTCCTACGAGCAGTACTTC.

J is TRBJ2-1 and V is TRBV2; perhaps TRBD2 as D (5 bases). CDR3 length equals 11 residues. The germline V and J ends were trimmed by 4 bases and 7 bases, with 5 bases remaining between them. Germline CDR1 SNHLY, CDR2 FYNNEI. In DNA, the CDR3 is TGTGCCAGCAGTGCGGGGAATGAGCAGTTCTTC. It yields the protein CASSAGNEQFF. Variable domain in full (rest from reference TRBV2 and TRBJ2-1): EPEVTQTPSHQVTQMGQEVILRCVPISNHLYFYWYRQILGQKVEFLVSFYNNEISEKSEIFDDQFSVERPDGSNFTLKIRSTKLEDSAMYFCASSAGNEQFFGPGTRLTVL.